Below are 13 T cell receptor beta chains sequenced from a single sample in a study of vaccination and CD4 T cells after COVID-19. These receptors' antigens are unknown. The Oncomine TCR Beta short-read assay was applied to DNA of cultured CD4+ T cells. From the PCR reads, TCRdb called clonotypes with MiXCR, one entry per CDR3 protein. The sample carries around 19,000 distinct CDR3 sequences, around 50% recorded once. Treatment: approximately 10-day PBMC culture with coronavirus spike peptide pools or control peptides (ViraFEST assay). Sequencing input: CD4+ T cells from blood, cultured in vitro. The receptors were gathered from a human donor who had recovered from COVID-19.

This clonotype has a handful of counts. Its ends do not fully match the called genes, so a read error is possible. V gene TRBV5-3 combines with J gene TRBJ1-2; D perhaps matches TRBD1 (5 bases). TRBV5-3 is reported as an ORF; its role is uncertain. The CDR3 loop spans 11 amino acids. The CDR3 DNA reads as TGTGCCAGCAGCTCGGAGGGGACCTACACCTTC. This codes for CASSSEGTYTF.

This chain's CDR3 is CATSDLYGYEQYF. The CDR3 region has the DNA TGTGCCACCAGTGATTTGTATGGCTACGAGCAGTACTTC. V and J are TRBV24-1 and TRBJ2-7; D unresolved. CDR1 and CDR2 (germline): KGHDR, SFDVKD. The V and J ends lost 0 bases and 3 bases respectively, with 5 bases between them. The length of the CDR3 is 13 residues.

The V and J genes are TRBV4-1 and TRBJ2-7; TRBD1 agrees at 8 bases. The CDR3 loop spans 16 amino acids. Germline CDR1 and CDR2: MGHRA and YSYEKL. Unmatched junction bases numbered 9, after V lost 2 bases and J lost 3 bases. Here the CDR3 reads CASSQPRTGSNYEQYF. The CDR3 coding sequence is TGCGCCAGCAGCCAACCTCGGACAGGGTCCAACTACGAGCAGTACTTC.

This clonotype turned up a few times. The chain couples TRBV30 to TRBJ1-5; TRBD1 might be the D (5 bases). Germline V gene data show CDR1 as GTSNPN and CDR2 as SVGIG (reference sequence). Between the trimmed V and J ends, which lost 3 bases and 4 bases, there was a span of 10 bases. The CDR3 has 13 amino acids. The CDR3 DNA reads as TGTGCCTGGAGCCTCCAGGGAAATCAGCCCCAGCATTTT. Translation: CAWSLQGNQPQHF.

The chain is built from TRBV20-1 and TRBJ2-1; the match to TRBD2 covers 10 bases. Germline V lookup: CDR1 DFQATT, CDR2 SNEGSKA (reference sequence). V dropped 6 bases and J dropped 5; count of bases not matched to a gene: 10. CDR3 length: 15 amino acids. In DNA, the CDR3 is TGCAGTGCCCGACCGAGCGGGAGGGCCGACAATGAGCAGTTCTTC. It codes for CSARPSGRADNEQFF.

The V gene is TRBV19, the J gene TRBJ2-7; the D is unclear. CDR1 is LNHDA and CDR2 is SQIVND in the germline V gene (reference sequence). V shed 3 bases and J shed 0 bases, with 12 bases lying between them. There are 15 residues in the CDR3. The CDR3 here is CASSIGSHSSYEQYF. In nucleotides, the CDR3 is TGTGCCAGTAGTATTGGATCCCATAGCTCCTACGAGCAGTACTTC.

The V call is TRBV28, the J call TRBJ2-7; 7 nucleotides line up with TRBD1. Germline V gives CDR1 MDHEN, CDR2 SYDVKM. The CDR3 has 15 residues. V lost 5 bases and J lost 0; bases outside the gene matches: 7. CDR3 sequence (DNA): TGTGCCAGCAGTCTTCCGGGACAGAGCTCCTACGAGCAGTACTTC. Encoded protein: CASSLPGQSSYEQYF. Variable domain in full (rest from reference TRBV28 and TRBJ2-7): DVKVTQSSRYLVKRTGEKVFLECVQDMDHENMFWYRQDPGLGLRLIYFSYDVKMKEKGDIPEGYSVSREKKERFSLILESASTNQTSMYLCASSLPGQSSYEQYFGPGTRLTVT.

This clonotype has just a few counts. The chain links TRBV7-3 to TRBJ2-5; 12 bases line up with TRBD1. Germline CDR1 SGHTA, CDR2 FQGTGA. CDR3 length equals 15 residues. J gave up 4 bases and V 5 bases, and 5 bases lay outside the gene matches. CDR3 sequence reads: CASSEGTGGGETQYF. In DNA, the CDR3 is TGTGCCAGCAGCGAGGGGACAGGGGGCGGAGAGACCCAGTACTTC.

This rearrangement joins TRBV19 to TRBJ1-2, with 8 bases lining up with TRBD1. V shed 7 bases, J shed 7 bases, and the junction held 8 bases outside the gene matches. Per the germline V gene, CDR1 is LNHDA and CDR2 is SQIVND (reference sequence). The CDR3 runs to 13 residues. CDR3 sequence: CASTEQGAAGYTF. The CDR3 DNA sequence: TGTGCCAGTACTGAGCAGGGGGCGGCTGGCTACACCTTC.

The V and J genes are TRBV19 and TRBJ2-3; D not resolved. The CDR3 contains 14 residues. Germline V gives CDR1 LNHDA, CDR2 SQIVND (reference sequence). The ends were cut back, 5 bases at V and 1 base at J, with 10 bases in the middle. In nucleotides, the CDR3 is TGTGCCAGTAGTCGGGTTACCGGCACAGATACGCAGTATTTT. Protein sequence: CASSRVTGTDTQYF.

This chain uses TRBV11-2 with TRBJ2-1; D is possibly TRBD1 (5 bases). From germline, CDR1 is SGHAT and CDR2 FQNNGV. The V end lost 2 bases, the J end lost 9 bases, and 14 bases lay between the germline ends. The CDR3 length is 14 residues. The CDR3 spells CASSLSFRDGEQFF. The CDR3 DNA reads TGTGCCAGCAGCTTATCGTTCAGGGATGGTGAGCAGTTCTTC.

DNA for the CDR3: TGTGCCACCAGCAACCAACTAGCGGGATACAATGAGCAGTTCTTC. Translated, it gives CATSNQLAGYNEQFF. This chain connects TRBV15 to TRBJ2-1, with TRBD2 matching over 10 bases. The CDR3 consists of 15 residues. Germline assignment: CDR1 LNHNV and CDR2 YYDKDF (reference sequence). Losses at the gene ends were 4 bases for V and 4 bases for J; bases not matched to a gene: 4.

Only one count was recorded for this clonotype. The chain joins TRBV7-8 to TRBJ2-5, with D unresolved. This CDR3 spans 14 amino acids. The V gene's germline CDR1 is SGHVS and CDR2 FQNEAQ. V was clipped by 3 bases and J by 5 bases, with 13 bases between them. The CDR3 region has the DNA TGTGCCAGCAGCTTCGATCACGGTACGGAGACCCAGTACTTC. Its protein product is CASSFDHGTETQYF.